The 25 T cell receptor beta chains presented below share a single source sample, sequenced in a study of Ad26.COV2.S vaccination and SARS-CoV-2 variants. Assay: immunoSEQ multiplex PCR; the TCRdb copy retains only in-frame clones and omits some. The table lists about 420,000 clones, around nine tenths of them singletons, with 3.6% in the top ten. Treatment denoted: some 19 received Ad26.COV2.S at low or high dose, single or two shots; five or six received placebo; per-sample allocation not given. Day 63 following the first vaccine or placebo injection was when the samples were taken. The material was peripheral blood, obtained in a trial of Ad26.COV2.S vaccine versus placebo. The source of these receptors is a person between 18 and 59 years old who received the Ad26.COV2.S COVID-19 vaccine or a placebo.

The rearrangement uses TRBV24-1 and TRBJ2-5, with D perhaps matching TRBD1 (6 bases). The ends were cut back, 3 bases at V and 2 bases at J, with 9 bases in the middle. The germline CDR1 and CDR2 sequences are KGHDR and SFDVKD. CDR3 length equals 14 residues. The CDR3 region is CATSDVDRQETQYF. CDR3 nucleotide sequence: TGTGCCACCAGTGATGTGGACAGACAAGAGACCCAGTACTTC.

This chain joins TRBV5-6 and TRBJ1-3; 8 nucleotides align to TRBD1. The V gene's germline CDR1 is SGHDT and CDR2 YYEEEE. V shed 3 bases and J 5 bases; nucleotides not matched to a gene: 10. The CDR3 spans 16 residues. CDR3 amino acids: CASSWNQGAERNTIYF. CDR3 nucleotide sequence: TGTGCCAGCAGCTGGAATCAGGGGGCCGAAAGAAACACCATATATTTT.

The chain employs TRBV7-9 and TRBJ2-7; D not resolved. This CDR3 contains 12 residues. Trimming pared 4 bases from V and 3 bases from J, leaving 7 bases between. In germline, CDR1 is SEHNR, CDR2 FQNEAQ (reference sequence). In DNA form, the CDR3 reads TGTGCCAGCAGCTCCTCCGACTACGAGCAGTACTTC. Translating it yields CASSSSDYEQYF.

V is TRBV5-4 and J is TRBJ1-2; D not certain. The CDR3 has 14 residues. With 0 bases removed from V and 2 bases from J, the gap between germline ends came to 8 bases. Germline V gene lookup returns CDR1 SGHNT and CDR2 YYREEE (reference sequence). The CDR3 DNA follows: TGTGCCAGCAGCTTGGCCAGCAGAAACTATGGCTACACCTTC. This sequence encodes CASSLASRNYGYTF. The variable domain in full, completed from reference TRBV5-4 and TRBJ1-2, reads ETGVTQSPTHLIKTRGQQVTLRCSSQSGHNTVSWYQQALGQGPQFIFQYYREEENGRGNFPPRFSGLQFPNYSSELNVNALELDDSALYLCASSLASRNYGYTFGSGTRLTVV.

In nucleotides, the CDR3 is TGTGCCAGCAGCCAAGGAGCAGGACTAGGGGCGGAAGCAGATACGCAGTATTTT. Protein: CASSQGAGLGAEADTQYF. The rearrangement uses TRBV3-1 (or the pseudogene TRBV3-2) and TRBJ2-3; 7 bases are shared with TRBD2. From germline, CDR1 is LGHDT and CDR2 YNNKEL (reference sequence). CDR3 size: 18 residues. With V trimmed by 1 base and J by 4 bases, 14 bases remained unmatched.

The chain carries TRBV30 and TRBJ1-4, with D unclear. This CDR3 contains 11 residues. The V gene's germline CDR1 is GTSNPN and CDR2 SVGIG (reference sequence). The V end was cut by 0 bases, the J end by 12 bases, with 8 bases between. The CDR3 DNA follows: TGTGCCTGGAGTGTGGGCCGGGAACTGTTTTTT. Its protein is CAWSVGRELFF.

The J gene is TRBJ2-3, the V gene TRBV6-6; D might be TRBD1 (5 bases). CDR3 size: 13 residues. Germline CDR1 reads MNHNY; CDR2 reads SVGAGI (reference sequence). V shed 6 bases and J shed 4 bases, with 11 bases lying between them. The CDR3 nucleotides read TGTGCCAGCAGAACCGACAGCCCAGATACGCAGTATTTT. It codes for CASRTDSPDTQYF.

The chain recombines TRBV4-3 with TRBJ2-1; 9 positions agree with TRBD2. The CDR3 runs to 19 residues. The V and J ends lost 1 base and 2 bases, in that order; junction bases with no gene match: 12. The germline V gene has CDR1 LGHNA and CDR2 YSLEER. The CDR3 reads CASSQGTAGGRLTYNEQFF. CDR3 nucleotides: TGCGCCAGCAGCCAAGGAACGGCGGGGGGGCGGCTGACCTACAATGAGCAGTTCTTC.

This clone was seen once. J is TRBJ2-2 and V is TRBV2; tentative D call: TRBD1 (6 bases). Germline assignment: CDR1 SNHLY and CDR2 FYNNEI. The V and J ends lost 6 bases and 4 bases respectively, with 12 bases between them. This CDR3 region has 14 residues. This CDR3 is CASSKDRPTGELFF. The CDR3 bases are TGTGCCAGCAGCAAGGACAGACCCACCGGGGAGCTGTTTTTT.

The genes are TRBV28 and TRBJ2-5; D gene unclear. The ends were cut back, 3 bases at V and 1 base at J, with 9 bases in the middle. CDR1 MDHEN and CDR2 SYDVKM come from the germline V gene. The CDR3 is 14 residues long. CDR3 in DNA: TGTGCCAGCAGTTTGGTGGCCGCCCAAGAGACCCAGTACTTC. Its translation: CASSLVAAQETQYF.

The chain recombines TRBV3-1 (or the pseudogene TRBV3-2) with TRBJ2-2; D perhaps matches TRBD1 (5 bases). Looked up from germline, CDR1 is LGHDT and CDR2 is YNNKEL (reference sequence). The V gene lost 3 bases and the J gene lost 3 bases, with 11 bases spanning the gap. The CDR3 spans 15 residues. CDR3 nucleotides: TGTGCCAGCAGCCACCGAAGGGGCCACACCGGGGAGCTGTTTTTT. It is translated as CASSHRRGHTGELFF.

J is TRBJ2-5 and V is TRBV3-1 (or the pseudogene TRBV3-2), with D hard to call. Per germline, CDR1 LGHDT and CDR2 YNNKEL (reference sequence). CDR3 size: 13 residues. The V end lost 2 bases, the J end lost 2 bases, and 6 bases lay between the germline ends. Here the CDR3 DNA reads TGTGCCAGCAGCCAAACCACTCAAGAGACCCAGTACTTC. Its translation is CASSQTTQETQYF.

The chain uses TRBV7-2 and TRBJ1-2; D is unresolved. Trimming stripped 1 base from V and 6 bases from J, with 9 bases between. Per the germline V gene, CDR1 is SGHTA and CDR2 is FQGNSA. This CDR3 has 13 amino acids. The CDR3: CASSLVSADGYTF. In nucleotides, the CDR3 is TGTGCCAGCAGCTTAGTCTCGGCGGATGGCTACACCTTC. Supplemented by reference TRBV7-2 and TRBJ1-2, the full variable domain reads GAGVSQSPSNKVTEKGKDVELRCDPISGHTALYWYRQSLGQGLEFLIYFQGNSAPDKSGLPSDRFSAERTGGSVSTLTIQRTQQEDSAVYLCASSLVSADGYTFGSGTRLTVV.

This chain joins TRBV9 and TRBJ2-3; no firm D call. V was shortened by 6 bases and J by 6 bases, with 14 bases between the two germline ends. CDR3 length: 13 amino acids. Looked up from germline, CDR1 is SGDLS and CDR2 is YYNGEE. CDR3 loop: CASKGNTADTQYF. CDR3 nucleotide sequence: TGTGCCAGCAAGGGAAACACGGCGGATACGCAGTATTTT.

This chain joins TRBV10-3 and TRBJ1-1; tentatively, D is TRBD1 (6 bases). Germline V gene sequence: CDR1 ENHRY, CDR2 SYGVKD. Trimming left V 7 bases short and J 3 bases short, with 21 bases between. The CDR3 runs 16 residues. Here the CDR3 DNA reads TGTGCCATCACCCTAAATCCACAGGGAACGGACACTGAAGCTTTCTTT. Its protein product is CAITLNPQGTDTEAFF.

This clone was seen only once. DNA of the CDR3: TGTGCCAGCAGCTTAGGTGGCAGGGGGCACGCCGCTGGAAACACCATATATTTT. Amino acid sequence: CASSLGGRGHAAGNTIYF. This chain connects TRBV7-6 to TRBJ1-3; 8 nucleotides line up with TRBD1. The CDR3 is 18 residues long. CDR1 SGHVS and CDR2 FNYEAQ come from the germline V gene. V gave up 1 base and J gave up 2 bases; unmatched junction bases: 10.

J is TRBJ1-1 and V is TRBV4-3; D gene uncertain. CDR3 length: 14 residues. Germline assignment: CDR1 LGHNA and CDR2 YSLEER. V was clipped by 1 base and J by 0 bases, with 6 bases between them. The CDR3 reads CASSQGRVNTEAFF. The CDR3, as DNA: TGCGCCAGCAGCCAAGGACGCGTGAACACTGAAGCTTTCTTT.

V usage is TRBV4-1 and J usage is TRBJ1-4, with D possibly TRBD1 on 5 matching bases. The germline gives CDR1 MGHRA, CDR2 YSYEKL. This CDR3 is 14 amino acids long. Trimming pared 4 bases from V and 13 bases from J, leaving 19 bases between. The CDR3, as DNA: TGCGCCAGCAGCCCCCCAGGGTTGGAGGAATCACTGTTTTTT. This translates into CASSPPGLEESLFF.

The chain couples TRBV3-1 (or the pseudogene TRBV3-2) to TRBJ2-5; D is uncertain. This CDR3 contains 11 residues. CDR1 and CDR2 from the germline V gene are LGHDT and YNNKEL (reference sequence). The V end was cut by 4 bases, the J end by 4 bases, with 4 bases between. The CDR3 coding sequence is TGTGCCAGCAGCCGACCAGAGACCCAGTACTTC. Its translation is CASSRPETQYF.

V usage is TRBV7-2 and J usage is TRBJ2-1; TRBD1 is a possible D gene (6 bases). Trimming shortened V by 5 bases and J by 6 bases, and 17 bases separated the two germline ends. CDR1 is SGHTA and CDR2 is FQGNSA in the germline V gene. This CDR3 has 15 residues. The CDR3: CASSGGLARSNEQFF. CDR3 nucleotide sequence: TGTGCCAGCAGCGGGGGCCTGGCCAGGAGCAATGAGCAGTTCTTC.

There are many counts of this clone. The CDR3 DNA reads TGCAGCGTTGAGGCACGCGGGGGGCCCTACGAGCAGTACTTC. This sequence encodes CSVEARGGPYEQYF. The rearrangement joins TRBV29-1 to TRBJ2-7; 8 bases agree with TRBD2. The CDR3 loop spans 14 amino acids. Unmatched junction bases numbered 6, after V lost 3 bases and J lost 2 bases. The germline CDR1 and CDR2 sequences are SQVTM and ANQGSEA.

CDR3 coding DNA: TGTGCCAGCAGCGCCACTCTCGAGGGCCATGGAAACACCATATATTTT. Encoded protein: CASSATLEGHGNTIYF. The gene calls are TRBV9 and TRBJ1-3, with D hard to call. In germline, CDR1 is SGDLS, CDR2 YYNGEE. CDR3 size: 16 residues. V lost 3 bases to trimming and J lost 3 bases, with 16 bases between them.

The V and J genes are TRBV30 and TRBJ2-1; TRBD1 agrees at 7 bases. The CDR3 has 15 amino acids. Germline trimming cut 0 bases from V and 6 bases from J; bases unmatched to any gene: 8. CDR1 is GTSNPN and CDR2 is SVGIG in the germline V gene (reference sequence). CDR3 nucleotide sequence: TGTGCCTGGAGTGTAGGGGCCAGGGGGTTCAATGAGCAGTTCTTC. Protein: CAWSVGARGFNEQFF.

This clone was picked up a small number of times. This chain links TRBV5-6 with TRBJ2-7, with 13 bases that match TRBD2. This CDR3 has 16 residues. The germline CDR1 and CDR2 sequences are SGHDT and YYEEEE. The ends lost 4 bases at V and 0 bases at J; junction bases unmatched: 4. The chain's CDR3 is CASSATSGGASYEQYF. The CDR3 coding sequence is TGTGCCAGCAGCGCTACTAGCGGGGGGGCCTCCTACGAGCAGTACTTC.

The chain links TRBV25-1 to TRBJ2-7; no clear D gene. V shed 1 base and J shed 3 bases, with 10 bases lying between them. Germline values: CDR1 MGHDK, CDR2 SYGVNS. The CDR3 totals 14 residues. The CDR3 here is CASSESGNHYEQYF. As DNA, the CDR3 is TGTGCCAGCAGTGAATCCGGCAATCACTACGAGCAGTACTTC.